This TCR beta chain was documented in a study of monozygotic twins with inflammatory bowel disease. Study results and caveats: TCRbeta diversity (inverse Simpson) was lower in IBD patients than in healthy co-twins. The authors note that differing immunosuppressive treatments may have added variability to patient repertoires. The sharing of clonotypes with others was lower in IBD patients than in healthy twins, especially with disease activity.

The template-switching step introduced UMIs that carried a 6-nucleotide sample barcode. After re-calling the 5' RACE reads, TCRdb lists one entry per CDR3 protein, DNA absent. Seen in this sample are over 200,000 distinct CDR3 sequences; the ten most common clones hold 7.7%. On this clonotype itself: Its antigen remains unidentified.

The TCR comes from a human donor with ulcerative colitis or Crohn's disease, or a healthy co-twin of an affected twin (not recorded which). The sample consisted of blood.

CDR3 sequence reads: CSVYAGASTEAFF. The chain carries TRBV20-1 and TRBJ1-1; absent DNA, TCRdb's TRBD1 call cannot be checked. The CDR3 loop spans 13 amino acids. Germline CDR1 DFQATT, CDR2 SNEGSKA (reference sequence).